The next 7 T cell receptor beta chains were all read from a single sample in a study of T cells after posttransplantation cyclophosphamide. Clones were read by immunoSEQ multiplex PCR, and TCRdb kept only the in-frame ones, dropping some. The sample includes about 6,400 clones, 95% to 98% of them seen just once. Specimen: naive CD8+ T cells sorted from PBMCs. The receptors here all came from a woman in her twenties or thirties in good health and a related stem cell transplant donor.

The chain is built from TRBV6-4 and TRBJ1-5, with D possibly TRBD1 on 5 matching bases. Germline V lookup: CDR1 MRHNA, CDR2 SNTAGT. This CDR3 has 16 amino acids. Trimming took 8 bases from V and 2 from J, leaving 19 bases between them. The CDR3 loop reads CASPDTQGRGNQPQHF. For the CDR3, the DNA is TGTGCCAGCCCGGACACCCAGGGCCGGGGCAATCAGCCCCAGCATTTT.

The rearrangement joins TRBV7-2 to TRBJ2-1; 9 positions agree with TRBD1. Germline CDR1 reads SGHTA; CDR2 reads FQGNSA. This CDR3 has 17 residues. V gave up 5 bases and J gave up 5 bases; unmatched junction bases: 13. The CDR3 region has the DNA TGTGCCAGCAGCCCCCCGCCGGGACAGGGCCCCCACAATGAGCAGTTCTTC. Amino acids: CASSPPPGQGPHNEQFF.

This clone occurred once. The chain joins TRBV28 to TRBJ1-3; D is perhaps TRBD1 (5 bases). Trimming pared 2 bases from V and 3 bases from J, leaving 17 bases between. The CDR3 has 17 amino acids. Germline V gives CDR1 MDHEN, CDR2 SYDVKM. CDR3 region: CASSLPFRVQLGNTIYF. The CDR3 DNA reads TGTGCCAGCAGTTTACCTTTCAGGGTACAACTTGGAAACACCATATATTTT.

The chain uses TRBV4-1 and TRBJ2-3, with 7 positions matching TRBD1. The CDR3 extends over 15 amino acids. With V trimmed by 4 bases and J by 6 bases, 10 bases remained unmatched. Germline lookup yields CDR1 MGHRA and CDR2 YSYEKL. The CDR3 bases are TGCGCCAGCAGCCCAGTGACAGGGCTCATGGATACGCAGTATTTT. Translation gives CASSPVTGLMDTQYF.

The chain carries TRBV9 and TRBJ2-7, with D maybe TRBD1 (7 bases). The CDR3 loop spans 14 amino acids. Germline V CDR1 and CDR2: SGDLS, YYNGEE. Trimming shortened V by 0 bases and J by 3 bases, and 10 bases separated the two germline ends. CDR3 residues: CASSVAQGGYEQYF. CDR3 bases: TGTGCCAGCAGCGTAGCGCAGGGGGGCTACGAGCAGTACTTC.

The V and J genes are TRBV5-1 and TRBJ1-1; 7 nucleotides agree with TRBD1. Losses at the gene ends were 0 bases for V and 3 bases for J; bases not matched to a gene: 8. The CDR3 extends over 16 amino acids. Germline V gene lookup returns CDR1 SGHRS and CDR2 YFSETQ. The CDR3 reads CASSLVGTAFYTEAFF. As DNA, the CDR3 is TGCGCCAGCAGCTTGGTTGGGACAGCTTTTTACACTGAAGCTTTCTTT. The full variable domain, completed using reference TRBV5-1 and TRBJ1-1, is KAGVTQTPRYLIKTRGQQVTLSCSPISGHRSVSWYQQTPGQGLQFLFEYFSETQRNKGNFPGRFSGRQFSNSRSEMNVSTLELGDSALYLCASSLVGTAFYTEAFFGQGTRLTVV.

The chain uses TRBV6-5 and TRBJ1-3, with 7 bases matching TRBD1. V was clipped by 6 bases and J by 0 bases; unmatched bases: 2. Germline CDR1 is MNHEY and CDR2 is SVGAGI. The CDR3 runs to 14 residues. CDR3 coding DNA: TGTGCCAGCAGAAAGGGGGCCTCTGGAAACACCATATATTTT. Protein product: CASRKGASGNTIYF.